This T cell receptor (beta chain) appears in the sequencing data of a study of blood T cell repertoires in COVID-19. Study-wide background: Specimens from acute and convalescent COVID-19 originated in the United States, Italy and Spain. Nucleic acid was either cDNA or gDNA, and it came from T cells, B-cell-depleted T cells, or PBMCs.

Authors' data handling: Amplified reference gene primers provided the basis for estimating nucleated cell counts. TCRdb's copy holds only in-frame clones and misses some; the assay was immunoSEQ multiplex PCR. The DNA was the basis for D and trimming; V, J and clone size are from that table. This sample has around 150,000 clones, with approximately 80% found just once. The CDR3 length is 12 residues. Trimming pared 7 bases from V and 6 bases from J, leaving 9 bases between. Germline V gives CDR1 SNHLY, CDR2 FYNNEI. The chain joins TRBV2 to TRBJ2-2; D gene ambiguous. This sequence originates from a man aged 55 to 70 who had recovered from COVID-19. Material: peripheral blood. DNA of the CDR3: TGTGCCAGCACTACCTTCTCCGGGGAGCTGTTTTTT. Translation gives CASTTFSGELFF.